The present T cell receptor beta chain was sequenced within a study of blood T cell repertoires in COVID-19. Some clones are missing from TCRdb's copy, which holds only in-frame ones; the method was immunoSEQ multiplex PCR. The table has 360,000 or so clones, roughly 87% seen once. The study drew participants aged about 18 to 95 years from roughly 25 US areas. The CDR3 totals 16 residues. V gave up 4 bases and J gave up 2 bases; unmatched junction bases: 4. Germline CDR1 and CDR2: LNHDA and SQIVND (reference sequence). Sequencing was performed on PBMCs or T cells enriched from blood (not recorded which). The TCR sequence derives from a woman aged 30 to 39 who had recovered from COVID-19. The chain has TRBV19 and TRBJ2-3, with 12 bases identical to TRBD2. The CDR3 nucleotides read TGTGCCAGTAGTACCCTAGCGGGGGGGGTCACAGATACGCAGTATTTT. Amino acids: CASSTLAGGVTDTQYF. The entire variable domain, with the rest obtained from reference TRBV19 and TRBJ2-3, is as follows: DGGITQSPKYLFRKEGQNVTLSCEQNLNHDAMYWYRQDPGQGLRLIYYSQIVNDFQKGDIAEGYSVSREKKESFPLTVTSAQKNPTAFYLCASSTLAGGVTDTQYFGPGTRLTVL.